This T cell receptor (beta chain) was captured by sequencing in a study of blood T cell repertoires in COVID-19 (dated by TCRdb to 2018 to 2021). Concerning the study at large: The collaborator samples originated in the United States, Italy and Spain and spanned the acute and convalescent phases of COVID-19. Sample metadata almost always included a de-identified subject ID, COVID-19 status, age in years and sex. The material from the prospective study consisted of cDNA or gDNA derived from T cells, B-cell-depleted T cells, or PBMCs. Deeply sampled blood TCRbeta repertoires from subjects exposed to, actively infected with, or recovered from COVID-19 were included in the dataset. The repertoires were released in a freely available public database meant as a resource for research on the immune response to SARS-CoV-2. Samples came from the ongoing ImmuneRACE study (first 160 participants) plus 1,254 subjects from 6 global collaborators. Where available, HLA class I and class II types were taken from metadata supplied by the sample provider and were not determined by assay-based typing. The paper's findings and limits, for the study overall: The amount of clinical and demographic metadata varied by source and participant and was provided uncurated.

Each collaborating institution followed its own protocols to collect whole blood in K2EDTA tubes. For TCRbeta analysis, collaborators shipped samples in one of three forms: frozen whole blood, isolated PBMCs, or DNA extracted from either of those sample types. Worth noting for this clone: This clone's antigen is unknown. Base quality data are lacking; no much larger clone is found one base away.

TCRbeta CDR3 regions were amplified from genomic DNA using the immunoSEQ Assay, a bias-controlled multiplex PCR. From the authors' description of their analysis: The number of nucleated cells in each sample was estimated from the amplification of reference gene primers within the assay. Sequence reads were collapsed and filtered to measure the absolute abundance of every unique TCRbeta CDR3 rearrangement. For each sample, productive Simpson clonality was calculated by taking the square root of Simpson's diversity index across productive rearrangements. TCRdb retrieved this table from immuneACCESS and kept in-frame rearrangements only. Not all clones are present; in checked studies, unresolved V genes account for under half, and no reason is known for the remainder. Clonal size and the V and J genes are those of that table, whereas D and trimming came from the DNA. This sample comprises tens of thousands of clones, roughly 84% of them detected only once. 1.5% to 2% of the sample goes to the ten largest clones.

From a lookup of the germline V gene (reference sequence), CDR1 and CDR2 are MNHEY and SMNVEV. The CDR3 starts with the cysteine, ends with the phenylalanine, and has 16 residues. The DNA shown is the 48-base CDR3, in frame from base 1. Unmatched junction bases come to 10, with V trimmed by 4 bases and J by 6 bases. This receptor chain uses TRBV27 and TRBJ2-2; 8 bases in between match TRBD2. Sequencing used peripheral blood. This clonotype was sampled from a man in his forties or fifties with acute or convalescent COVID-19. For the CDR3, the sequence is CASSSPMRGDAGELFF. The nucleotide sequence reads as follows: TGTGCCAGCAGTTCTCCGATGCGGGGGGATGCCGGGGAGCTGTTTTTT.